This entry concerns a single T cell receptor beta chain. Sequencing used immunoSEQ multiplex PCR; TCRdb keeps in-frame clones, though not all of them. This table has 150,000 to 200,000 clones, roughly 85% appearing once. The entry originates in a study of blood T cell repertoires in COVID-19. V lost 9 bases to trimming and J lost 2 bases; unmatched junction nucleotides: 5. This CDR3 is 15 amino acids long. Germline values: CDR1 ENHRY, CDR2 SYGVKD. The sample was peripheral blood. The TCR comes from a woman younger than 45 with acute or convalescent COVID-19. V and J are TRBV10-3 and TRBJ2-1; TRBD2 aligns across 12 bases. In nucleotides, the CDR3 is TGTGCCATTTCACGACTAGCGGGGGCCTACAATGAGCAGTTCTTC. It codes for CAISRLAGAYNEQFF.